One T cell receptor beta chain is described in this entry. This specimen comes from a study of tumor-infiltrating lymphocytes in primary liver carcinoma. Study context: Tumors were staged T1-T3 N0M0 and measured about 4 to 11 cm across.

With a constant-region primer, TCR beta cDNA was made from 500 ng of total RNA. Library construction for TCR beta comprised three nested multiplex PCR rounds performed with slightly modified ARM-PCR. Use of TRBV1-TRBV30 forward primers with a C-beta reverse primer characterized the first two PCR rounds, which lasted roughly 9 cycles each. TCRdb re-analysed the multiplex PCR reads in MiXCR, keeping a single row per CDR3 protein. The sample lists about 99,000 distinct CDR3 sequences, over 55% occurring once. Both RNA and DNA were isolated together from around 20-30 mg of bulk tissue that had not been sorted. The ends were cut back, 5 bases at V and 7 bases at J, with 14 bases in the middle. This CDR3 is 14 amino acids long. CDR1 and CDR2 from the germline V gene are SGHTA and FQGNSA.

The specimen sequenced was liver tumor tissue from sampling region 5. Subset meaning: tumor region T5, tumor centre. The receptor was derived from a woman in her fifties or sixties with primary liver carcinoma and hepatitis B virus infection. This chain links TRBV7-2 with TRBJ2-2; D is undetermined. The DNA for the CDR3 is TGTGCCAGCAGCCCAATTCGGACGGTCGGGGAGCTGTTTTTT. Translation gives CASSPIRTVGELFF. Full variable domain (remainder filled in from reference TRBV7-2 and TRBJ2-2): GAGVSQSPSNKVTEKGKDVELRCDPISGHTALYWYRQSLGQGLEFLIYFQGNSAPDKSGLPSDRFSAERTGGSVSTLTIQRTQQEDSAVYLCASSPIRTVGELFFGEGSRLTVL.